This TCR beta chain derives from a study of T cells in Graves' hyperthyroidism and ophthalmopathy. This clonotype was observed a handful of times. Its antigen is currently unknown. Overall study findings and caveats: Among thyroid clonotypes expanded above 0.001, most also appeared in blood.

TCR beta CDR3 region amplification was performed from RNA transcripts. First-round RT-PCR targeting the TCR CDR3 was performed with the HTBI primer set. TCRdb ran MiXCR on the multiplex PCR reads and lists one entry per CDR3 protein. Of over 500,000 distinct CDR3 sequences listed, roughly 16% are singletons. Trimming removed 10 bases at V and 0 bases at J, with 9 bases between. Germline CDR1 and CDR2: ENHRY and SYGVKD. The CDR3 extends over 13 amino acids. Clinical Activity Scores of at least 3, NOSPECS grades of at least 4 and durations under 3 months characterized ophthalmopathy patients. Lactation, pregnancy, other autoimmune disease or uncontrolled infection excluded patients. Using 10 ml of fresh peripheral blood, PBMCs were prepared.

This rearrangement joins TRBV10-3 to TRBJ1-4; D is unclear. The sample taken for sequencing was blood. This sequence was found in a woman aged 25 to 39 with Graves' ophthalmopathy. CDR3 in DNA: TGTGCCACGGGCCTTGCAACTAATGAAAAACTGTTTTTT. Protein: CATGLATNEKLFF.